These 19 T cell receptor beta chains were all obtained from the same sample, sequenced in a study of T cell responses to AZD1222 COVID-19 vaccine. Sequencing used immunoSEQ multiplex PCR; TCRdb keeps in-frame clones, though not all of them. The sample has about 160,000 clones; roughly nine tenths are singletons. Sample: peripheral blood, taken 28 days after the second AZD1222 dose. These receptors were collected from an adult who received the AZD1222 COVID-19 vaccine.

The chain carries TRBV27 and TRBJ1-1; D not resolved. Trimming cost V 3 bases and J 2 bases, with 10 bases left between them. The CDR3 loop spans 14 amino acids. From germline, CDR1 is MNHEY and CDR2 SMNVEV (reference sequence). CDR3 DNA: TGTGCCAGCAGTTTTGGCGGAGGTAACACTGAAGCTTTCTTT. Translating it yields CASSFGGGNTEAFF.

This clone was recorded only once. The chain has TRBV5-6 and TRBJ1-3; a weak D match, TRBD1 (5 bases). Trimming cost V 1 base and J 1 base, with 6 bases left between them. Per the germline V gene, CDR1 is SGHDT and CDR2 is YYEEEE. The CDR3 loop spans 14 amino acids. CDR3 sequence (DNA): TGTGCCAGCAGCTTGACAGGATCTGGAAACACCATATATTTT. It yields the protein CASSLTGSGNTIYF.

The V gene is TRBV7-8, the J gene TRBJ1-1; D not resolved. The CDR3 runs to 17 residues. Trimming removed 1 base from V and 1 base from J, with 16 bases in between. The germline gives CDR1 SGHVS, CDR2 FQNEAQ. The CDR3 loop reads CASSLGRTGRRNTEAFF. CDR3 nucleotide sequence: TGTGCCAGCAGCTTAGGTAGGACGGGCAGGAGGAACACTGAAGCTTTCTTT.

Only a few counts were recorded for this clone. The rearrangement uses TRBV25-1 and TRBJ2-1; D might be TRBD1 or TRBD2, each matching 5 bases. CDR1 and CDR2 from the germline V gene are MGHDK and SYGVNS. Deletions cut 4 bases from V and 3 bases from J, with 10 bases between. The CDR3 has 14 residues. The CDR3 DNA follows: TGTGCCAGCAGTGCGGGGACCAGCTACAATGAGCAGTTCTTC. This translates into CASSAGTSYNEQFF.

The J gene is TRBJ1-2, the V gene TRBV20-1; no firm D call. The V and J ends lost 5 bases and 8 bases respectively, with 9 bases between them. The CDR3 is made up of 10 amino acids. CDR1 DFQATT and CDR2 SNEGSKA come from the germline V gene (reference sequence). The CDR3 DNA is TGCAGTGCTTTAGGTGAGGGCTACACCTTC. Its translation: CSALGEGYTF.

Only a few counts were recorded for this clone. This rearrangement joins TRBV19 to TRBJ1-1; D is ambiguous. The CDR3 spans 15 residues. The V end lost 1 base, the J end lost 9 bases, and 18 bases lay between the germline ends. Germline CDR1 LNHDA, CDR2 SQIVND (reference sequence). The CDR3 sequence: CASSIAPYVSRQAFF. The DNA of the CDR3 is TGTGCCAGTAGTATAGCCCCGTACGTCTCCCGGCAAGCTTTCTTT.

V usage is TRBV4-1 and J usage is TRBJ2-7; the D gene is possibly TRBD2 (6 bases). This CDR3 spans 13 amino acids. CDR1 and CDR2 (germline): MGHRA, YSYEKL. The V end lost 5 bases, the J end lost 9 bases, and 17 bases lay between the germline ends. The CDR3 reads CASSSGGTGAQYF. CDR3 nucleotide sequence: TGCGCCAGCAGCTCCGGCGGGACCGGAGCGCAGTACTTC.

The genes are TRBV2 and TRBJ1-1; D not resolved. Germline values: CDR1 SNHLY, CDR2 FYNNEI. V was cut by 7 bases and J by 3 bases, with 9 bases left in between. CDR3 length: 12 amino acids. In DNA, the CDR3 is TGTGCCAGCAAAGGGTTGGACACTGAAGCTTTCTTT. Translating gives CASKGLDTEAFF.

Only one count was recorded for this clone. The chain employs TRBV2 and TRBJ2-7; 7 nucleotides match TRBD2. The V gene end was trimmed by 2 bases and the J gene end by 4 bases; junction bases not matched to a gene: 8. The CDR3 has 15 residues. Germline CDR1 and CDR2: SNHLY and FYNNEI. This CDR3 reads CASSESASGGYEQYF. The CDR3 nucleotides are TGTGCCAGCAGTGAATCAGCTAGCGGTGGGTACGAGCAGTACTTC.

The genes are TRBV2 and TRBJ1-1, with TRBD1 matching 12 bases. Germline loops: CDR1 SNHLY, CDR2 FYNNEI. The CDR3 extends over 14 amino acids. The trim removed 6 bases at V and 1 base at J, leaving 0 bases unmatched. CDR3 bases: TGTGCCAGCAGGGGACAGGGGGCGAACACTGAAGCTTTCTTT. As protein: CASRGQGANTEAFF.

The J gene is TRBJ1-2, the V gene TRBV2; weak D call: TRBD1 (5 bases). With 4 bases removed from V and 4 bases from J, the gap between germline ends came to 16 bases. The CDR3 has 15 residues. Germline values: CDR1 SNHLY, CDR2 FYNNEI. The CDR3 nucleotides read TGTGCCAGCAGTGTGTCGGCAGGGTTTAGCTATGGCTACACCTTC. This encodes CASSVSAGFSYGYTF.

This chain's CDR3 is CASSKDSNTGELFF. CDR3 coding DNA: TGTGCCAGCTCAAAAGACAGTAACACCGGGGAGCTGTTTTTT. The chain combines TRBV18 with TRBJ2-2; D is perhaps TRBD1 (5 bases). This CDR3 is built from 14 residues. V was trimmed by 5 bases and J by 2 bases, leaving 9 bases between them. CDR1 and CDR2 from the germline V gene are KGHSH and LQKENI.

The chain recombines TRBV4-1 with TRBJ2-1; 11 bases are a match to TRBD1. CDR3 length: 16 residues. V trimming: 3 bases; J trimming: 7 bases; junction bases outside the gene matches: 8. The germline CDR1 and CDR2 sequences are MGHRA and YSYEKL. CDR3 DNA: TGCGCCAGCAGCCAGCCGGGACAGGGGGTTCCTAATGAGCAGTTCTTC. Its protein product is CASSQPGQGVPNEQFF.

This chain connects TRBV5-4 to TRBJ1-2; 9 bases are a match to TRBD1. From germline, CDR1 is SGHNT and CDR2 YYREEE (reference sequence). This CDR3 has 17 residues. The V and J ends lost 4 bases and 4 bases, in that order; junction bases with no gene match: 14. DNA for the CDR3: TGTGCCAGCAGCAATCAGGGACAGGGTGATAAAGCCTATGGCTACACCTTC. It is translated as CASSNQGQGDKAYGYTF.

The chain joins TRBV7-2 to TRBJ1-3; no clear D. The CDR3 has 14 amino acids. Germline V gene sequence: CDR1 SGHTA, CDR2 FQGNSA. V was trimmed by 0 bases and J by 5 bases, leaving 8 bases between them. CDR3 coding DNA: TGTGCCAGCAGCTTAGCGGGGTTTCGAAACACCATATATTTT. Its translation: CASSLAGFRNTIYF. Together with reference TRBV7-2 and TRBJ1-3, the CDR3 gives the full variable domain: GAGVSQSPSNKVTEKGKDVELRCDPISGHTALYWYRQSLGQGLEFLIYFQGNSAPDKSGLPSDRFSAERTGGSVSTLTIQRTQQEDSAVYLCASSLAGFRNTIYFGEGSWLTVV.

The rearrangement joins TRBV19 to TRBJ1-4; D gene uncertain. The CDR3 is made up of 14 amino acids. The ends were cut back, 1 base at V and 4 bases at J, with 7 bases in the middle. Looked up from germline, CDR1 is LNHDA and CDR2 is SQIVND (reference sequence). The CDR3 DNA sequence: TGTGCCAGTAGTATAGGACGGATTAATGAAAAACTGTTTTTT. Encoded protein: CASSIGRINEKLFF.

The chain links TRBV7-9 to TRBJ1-1, with D perhaps matching TRBD1 (5 bases). Trimming removed 5 bases from V and 5 bases from J, with 9 bases in between. Germline V gene lookup returns CDR1 SEHNR and CDR2 FQNEAQ (reference sequence). This CDR3 is 12 amino acids long. The DNA of the CDR3 is TGTGCCAGCAGCGAAGGGACGACTGAAGCTTTCTTT. It specifies CASSEGTTEAFF.

V is TRBV24-1 and J is TRBJ1-5; D is perhaps TRBD1 (5 bases). Trimming shortened V by 4 bases and J by 7 bases, and 10 bases separated the two germline ends. From germline, CDR1 is KGHDR and CDR2 SFDVKD. CDR3 length equals 13 residues. The chain's CDR3 is CATSDSRGQPQHF. DNA for the CDR3: TGTGCCACCAGTGACTCCCGGGGGCAGCCCCAGCATTTT.

V and J are TRBV2 and TRBJ1-5; maybe TRBD1 (6 bases). The CDR3 sequence is 15 residues long. The germline V gene encodes CDR1 SNHLY and CDR2 FYNNEI. Trimming took off 6 bases at V and 4 bases at J, with 16 bases between the two ends. The CDR3 spells CASRALQGSNQPQHF. For the CDR3, the DNA is TGTGCCAGCAGGGCATTACAGGGTAGTAATCAGCCCCAGCATTTT.